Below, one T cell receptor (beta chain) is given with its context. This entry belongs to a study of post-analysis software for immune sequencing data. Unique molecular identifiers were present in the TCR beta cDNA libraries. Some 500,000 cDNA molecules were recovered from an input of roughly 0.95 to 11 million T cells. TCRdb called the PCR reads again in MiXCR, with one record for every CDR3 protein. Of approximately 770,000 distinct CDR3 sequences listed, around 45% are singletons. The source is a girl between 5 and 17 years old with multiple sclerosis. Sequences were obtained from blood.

This CDR3 reads CSAARGATNEKLFF. The DNA of the CDR3 is TGCAGTGCTGCCAGAGGAGCAACTAATGAAAAACTGTTTTTT. The V and J genes are TRBV20-1 and TRBJ1-4; D is undetermined. Trimming cost V 5 bases and J 0 bases, with 10 bases left between them. Per the germline V gene, CDR1 is DFQATT and CDR2 is SNEGSKA (reference sequence). The CDR3 loop spans 14 amino acids.